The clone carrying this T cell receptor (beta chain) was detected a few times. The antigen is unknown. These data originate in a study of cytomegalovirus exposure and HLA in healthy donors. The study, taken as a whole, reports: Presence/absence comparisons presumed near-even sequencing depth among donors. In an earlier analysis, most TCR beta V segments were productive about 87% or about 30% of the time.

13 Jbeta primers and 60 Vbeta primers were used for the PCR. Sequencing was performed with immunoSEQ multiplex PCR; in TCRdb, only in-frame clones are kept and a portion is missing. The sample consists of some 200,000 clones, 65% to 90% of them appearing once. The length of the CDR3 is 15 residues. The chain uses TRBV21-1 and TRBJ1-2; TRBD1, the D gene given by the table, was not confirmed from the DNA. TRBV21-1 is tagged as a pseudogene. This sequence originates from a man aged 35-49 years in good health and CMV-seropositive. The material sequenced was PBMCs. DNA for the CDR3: TGTGCCAGCAGCAAAGCCCGGGACAGCACCTATGGCTACACCTTC. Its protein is CASSKARDSTYGYTF.